This record concerns one T cell receptor beta chain sequence. The CDR3 spans 19 residues. The J segment lost 2 bases and the V segment lost 0 bases, leaving 14 bases of the junction unmatched. Looked up from germline, CDR1 is SGHRS and CDR2 is YFSETQ. These data come from a study of OX40 agonist ivuxolimab in advanced cancers. Profiling relied on immunoSEQ multiplex PCR, and the TCRdb table lists in-frame clones only, not all of them. Among more than 50,000 clones listed, nearly 80% were seen once. This receptor was obtained from an adult with an advanced solid tumor such as melanoma, head and neck, liver or kidney cancer. Sequenced here: CD4+ or CD8+ T cells sorted from blood, sampled in a trial of the OX40 agonist ivuxolimab. This rearrangement joins TRBV5-1 to TRBJ2-3; TRBD2 agrees at 8 bases. The DNA for the CDR3 is TGCGCCAGCAGCTTGGCCCTTCTTGGACAGCGGGGGACCACAGATACGCAGTATTTT. Amino acid sequence: CASSLALLGQRGTTDTQYF. The full variable domain, rest sourced from reference TRBV5-1 and TRBJ2-3, is KAGVTQTPRYLIKTRGQQVTLSCSPISGHRSVSWYQQTPGQGLQFLFEYFSETQRNKGNFPGRFSGRQFSNSRSEMNVSTLELGDSALYLCASSLALLGQRGTTDTQYFGPGTRLTVL.